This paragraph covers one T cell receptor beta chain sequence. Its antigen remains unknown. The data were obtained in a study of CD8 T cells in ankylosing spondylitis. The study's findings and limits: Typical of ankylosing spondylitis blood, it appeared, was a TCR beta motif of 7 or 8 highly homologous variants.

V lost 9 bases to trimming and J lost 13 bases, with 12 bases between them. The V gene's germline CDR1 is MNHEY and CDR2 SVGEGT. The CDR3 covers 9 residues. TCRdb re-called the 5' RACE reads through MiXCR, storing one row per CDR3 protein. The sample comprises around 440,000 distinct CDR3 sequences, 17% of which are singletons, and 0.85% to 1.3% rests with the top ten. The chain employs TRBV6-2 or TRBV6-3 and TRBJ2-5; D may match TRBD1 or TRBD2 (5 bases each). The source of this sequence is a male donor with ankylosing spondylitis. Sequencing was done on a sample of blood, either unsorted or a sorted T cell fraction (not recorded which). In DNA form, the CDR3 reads TGTGCCAGAGGGACCGCCCCGTACTTC. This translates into CARGTAPYF.